The 8 T cell receptor beta chains reported below all come from one sample, sequenced in a study of T cells after yellow fever vaccination. Using its own MiXCR run on the 5' RACE reads, TCRdb lists one record per CDR3 protein. The table has about 120,000 distinct CDR3 sequences, about 7.2% seen once. The sequences come from CD4+ T cells sorted from PBMCs, collected roughly 46 days after the first yellow fever vaccination. The receptors come from a man between 18 and 35 years old who received the YFV17D yellow fever vaccine.

This clonotype came up a few times. The genes are TRBV4-1 and TRBJ2-5, with TRBD2 matching over 12 bases. The germline gives CDR1 MGHRA, CDR2 YSYEKL. Losses at the gene ends were 0 bases for V and 4 bases for J; bases not matched to a gene: 3. This CDR3 is 16 amino acids long. CDR3 region: CASSQERLAGVETQYF. CDR3 nucleotide sequence: TGCGCCAGCAGCCAAGAACGACTAGCGGGGGTAGAGACCCAGTACTTC.

The CDR3 loop reads CSATTRRNTGELFF. CDR3 nucleotides: TGCAGTGCTACTACTAGACGGAACACCGGGGAGCTGTTTTTT. The chain couples TRBV20-1 to TRBJ2-2; the D gene is possibly TRBD2 (5 bases). The length of the CDR3 is 14 residues. Trimming removed 4 bases at V and 1 base at J, with 10 bases between. Germline V CDR1 and CDR2: DFQATT, SNEGSKA (reference sequence).

This clonotype was counted at least ten times. The V gene is TRBV5-1, the J gene TRBJ1-5; D call uncertain. The CDR3 loop spans 14 amino acids. The ends were cut back, 2 bases at V and 7 bases at J, with 13 bases in the middle. Germline V gene lookup returns CDR1 SGHRS and CDR2 YFSETQ. The CDR3 region is CASSFDANGQPQHF. CDR3 in DNA: TGCGCCAGCAGCTTCGATGCAAATGGACAGCCCCAGCATTTT.

In this sample, this clonotype turned up many times. The chain has TRBV20-1 and TRBJ1-6, with 9 bases identical to TRBD1. V gave up 3 bases and J gave up 7 bases; unmatched junction bases: 7. The CDR3 is made up of 15 amino acids. Germline assignment: CDR1 DFQATT and CDR2 SNEGSKA (reference sequence). CDR3 sequence reads: CSASTPGTGNSPLHF. As DNA, the CDR3 is TGCAGTGCTAGTACGCCCGGGACAGGGAATTCACCCCTCCACTTT.

Ten or more counts support this clonotype. J is TRBJ2-5 and V is TRBV28; 11 bases agree with TRBD1. The germline gives CDR1 MDHEN, CDR2 SYDVKM. The trim removed 5 bases at V and 2 bases at J, leaving 4 bases unmatched. The CDR3 runs 15 residues. In DNA, the CDR3 is TGTGCCAGCAGTGGACAGGGGGCAGCACAAGAGACCCAGTACTTC. Protein product: CASSGQGAAQETQYF.

This clonotype was detected a few times. The V and J genes are TRBV5-5 and TRBJ2-5; the D is unclear. Germline CDR1 and CDR2: SGHKS and YYEKEE (reference sequence). V shed 1 base and J shed 2 bases, with 15 bases lying between them. This CDR3 is 16 amino acids long. The CDR3 region is CASSLIGGVGQETQYF. CDR3 DNA: TGTGCCAGCAGCTTGATTGGTGGCGTGGGGCAAGAGACCCAGTACTTC.

This clonotype was counted many times. The chain is built from TRBV24-1 and TRBJ2-3; TRBD1 might be the D (8 bases). Trimming shortened V by 6 bases and J by 5 bases, and 20 bases separated the two germline ends. Germline CDR1 reads KGHDR; CDR2 reads SFDVKD. The CDR3 runs to 16 residues. CDR3 nucleotides: TGTGCCACCAGTAGTGGGCGGCGGGGGACAGGAGATACGCAGTATTTT. Encoded protein: CATSSGRRGTGDTQYF.

The table lists this clonotype with many counts. This sequence joins TRBV6-2 or TRBV6-3 and TRBJ1-1; 7 bases are a match to TRBD1. The CDR3 has 16 amino acids. After removal of 0 bases from V and 1 base from J, the junction contained 5 bases not matched to a gene. Germline V gives CDR1 MNHEY, CDR2 SVGEGT. This CDR3 is CASSYSSRTGNTEAFF. DNA of the CDR3: TGTGCCAGCAGTTACTCGAGTAGGACAGGGAACACTGAAGCTTTCTTT.